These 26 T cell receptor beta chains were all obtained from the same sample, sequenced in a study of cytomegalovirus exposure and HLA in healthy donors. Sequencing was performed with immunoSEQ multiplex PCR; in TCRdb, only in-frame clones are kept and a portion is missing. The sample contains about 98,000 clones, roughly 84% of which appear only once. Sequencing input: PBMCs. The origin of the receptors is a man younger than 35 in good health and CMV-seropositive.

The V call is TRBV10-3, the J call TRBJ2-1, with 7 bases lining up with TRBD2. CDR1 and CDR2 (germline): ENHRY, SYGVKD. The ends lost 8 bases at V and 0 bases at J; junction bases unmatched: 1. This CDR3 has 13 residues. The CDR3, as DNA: TGTGCCATCGGCGGGAGCTCCTACAATGAGCAGTTCTTC. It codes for CAIGGSSYNEQFF.

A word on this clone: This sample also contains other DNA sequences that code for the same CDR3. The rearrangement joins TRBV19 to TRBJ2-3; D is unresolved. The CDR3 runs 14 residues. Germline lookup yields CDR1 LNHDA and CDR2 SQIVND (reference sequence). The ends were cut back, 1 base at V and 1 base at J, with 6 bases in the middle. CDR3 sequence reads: CASSIGQGTDTQYF. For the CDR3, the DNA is TGTGCCAGTAGTATAGGGCAGGGCACAGATACGCAGTATTTT.

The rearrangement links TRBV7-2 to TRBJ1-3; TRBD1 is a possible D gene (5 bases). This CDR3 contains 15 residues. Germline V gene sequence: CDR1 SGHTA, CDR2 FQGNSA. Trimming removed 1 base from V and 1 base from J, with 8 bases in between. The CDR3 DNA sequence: TGTGCCAGCAGCTTAGTTTCAGGGTCTGGAAACACCATATATTTT. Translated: CASSLVSGSGNTIYF.

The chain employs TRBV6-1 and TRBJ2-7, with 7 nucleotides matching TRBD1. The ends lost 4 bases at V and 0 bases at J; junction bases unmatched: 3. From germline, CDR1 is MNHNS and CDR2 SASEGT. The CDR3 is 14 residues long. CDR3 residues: CASSGQGYSYEQYF. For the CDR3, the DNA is TGTGCCAGCAGTGGACAGGGTTACTCCTACGAGCAGTACTTC.

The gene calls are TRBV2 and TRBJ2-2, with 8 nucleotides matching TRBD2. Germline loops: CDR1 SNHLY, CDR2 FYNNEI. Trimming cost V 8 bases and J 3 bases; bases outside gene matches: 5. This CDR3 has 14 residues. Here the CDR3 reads CASLRRGDTGELFF. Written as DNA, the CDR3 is TGTGCCAGCTTGAGGCGGGGGGACACCGGGGAGCTGTTTTTT.

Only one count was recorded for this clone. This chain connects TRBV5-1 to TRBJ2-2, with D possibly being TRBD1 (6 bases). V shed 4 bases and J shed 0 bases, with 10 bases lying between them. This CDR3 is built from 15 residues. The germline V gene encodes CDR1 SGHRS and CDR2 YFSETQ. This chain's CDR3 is CASSPGTPNTGELFF. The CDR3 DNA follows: TGCGCCAGCAGCCCGGGGACACCGAACACCGGGGAGCTGTTTTTT. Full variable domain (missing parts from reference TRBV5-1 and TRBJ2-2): KAGVTQTPRYLIKTRGQQVTLSCSPISGHRSVSWYQQTPGQGLQFLFEYFSETQRNKGNFPGRFSGRQFSNSRSEMNVSTLELGDSALYLCASSPGTPNTGELFFGEGSRLTVL.

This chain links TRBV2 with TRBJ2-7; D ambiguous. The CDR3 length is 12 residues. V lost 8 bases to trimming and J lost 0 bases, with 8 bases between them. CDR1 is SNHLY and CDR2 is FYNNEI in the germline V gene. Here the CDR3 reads CASAPSSYEQYF. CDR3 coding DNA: TGTGCCAGCGCCCCCAGCTCCTACGAGCAGTACTTC.

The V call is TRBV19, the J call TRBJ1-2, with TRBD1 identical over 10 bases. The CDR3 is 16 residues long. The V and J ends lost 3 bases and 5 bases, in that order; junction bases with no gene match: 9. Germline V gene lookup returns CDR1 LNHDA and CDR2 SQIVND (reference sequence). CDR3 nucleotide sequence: TGTGCCAGTAGTATTTTAACCTGGGACAGGGGTTATGGCTACACCTTC. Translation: CASSILTWDRGYGYTF.

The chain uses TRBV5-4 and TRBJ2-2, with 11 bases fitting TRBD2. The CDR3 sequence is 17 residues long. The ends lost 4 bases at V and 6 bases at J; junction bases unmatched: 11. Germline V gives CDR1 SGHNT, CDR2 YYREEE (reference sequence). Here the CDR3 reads CASSRNSGRARSGELFF. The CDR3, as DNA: TGTGCCAGCAGCAGAAATAGCGGGAGGGCGCGTTCCGGGGAGCTGTTTTTT.

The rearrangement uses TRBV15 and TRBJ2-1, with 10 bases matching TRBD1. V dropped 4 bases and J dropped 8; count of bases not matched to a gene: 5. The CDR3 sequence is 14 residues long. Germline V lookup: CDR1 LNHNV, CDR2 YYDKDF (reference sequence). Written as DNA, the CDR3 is TGTGCCACCAGCAACCGACAGGGGGCCTATGAGCAGTTCTTC. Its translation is CATSNRQGAYEQFF.

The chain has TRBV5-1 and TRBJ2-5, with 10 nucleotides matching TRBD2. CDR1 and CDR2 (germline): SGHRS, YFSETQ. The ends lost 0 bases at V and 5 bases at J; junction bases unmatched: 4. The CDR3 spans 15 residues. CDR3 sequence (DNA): TGCGCCAGCAGCTTGGCTAGCGGGAGTGGGGAGACCCAGTACTTC. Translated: CASSLASGSGETQYF.

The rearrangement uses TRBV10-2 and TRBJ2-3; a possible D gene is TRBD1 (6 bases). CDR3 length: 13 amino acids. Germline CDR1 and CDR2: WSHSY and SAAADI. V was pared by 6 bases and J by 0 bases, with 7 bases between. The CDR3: CASRDSSTDTQYF. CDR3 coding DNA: TGCGCCAGCAGGGACAGTAGCACAGATACGCAGTATTTT.

This CDR3 is CASSLGSSGGALNEQYF. In nucleotides, the CDR3 is TGCGCCAGCAGCTTGGGCTCTAGCGGGGGGGCTCTCAACGAGCAGTACTTC. This chain links TRBV5-1 with TRBJ2-7, with TRBD2 matching over 12 bases. V was pared by 0 bases and J by 5 bases, with 9 bases of the junction left unmatched. Germline CDR1 reads SGHRS; CDR2 reads YFSETQ. This CDR3 spans 17 amino acids. The full variable domain, with the rest looked up from reference TRBV5-1 and TRBJ2-7, is KAGVTQTPRYLIKTRGQQVTLSCSPISGHRSVSWYQQTPGQGLQFLFEYFSETQRNKGNFPGRFSGRQFSNSRSEMNVSTLELGDSALYLCASSLGSSGGALNEQYFGPGTRLTVT.

CDR3 sequence (DNA): TGTGCCAGTAGTCTAGGACGGGATGGCTACACCTTC. Encoded protein: CASSLGRDGYTF. The genes are TRBV19 and TRBJ1-2; no clear D gene. Looked up from germline, CDR1 is LNHDA and CDR2 is SQIVND (reference sequence). The CDR3 is 12 residues long. V gave up 5 bases and J gave up 6 bases, with 10 bases separating them.

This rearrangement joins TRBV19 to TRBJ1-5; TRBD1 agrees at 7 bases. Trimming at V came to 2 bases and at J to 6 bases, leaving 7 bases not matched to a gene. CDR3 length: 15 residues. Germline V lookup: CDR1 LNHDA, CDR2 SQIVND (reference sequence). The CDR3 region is CASSIMGQWSQPQHF. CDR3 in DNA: TGTGCCAGTAGTATAATGGGACAGTGGAGTCAGCCCCAGCATTTT.

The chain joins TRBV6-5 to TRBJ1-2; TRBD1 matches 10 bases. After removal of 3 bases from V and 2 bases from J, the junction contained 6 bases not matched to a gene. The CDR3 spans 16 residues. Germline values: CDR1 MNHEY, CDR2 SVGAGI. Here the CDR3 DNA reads TGTGCCAGCAGTTATTTTCGGGGACAGGGGAACTATGGCTACACCTTC. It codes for CASSYFRGQGNYGYTF.

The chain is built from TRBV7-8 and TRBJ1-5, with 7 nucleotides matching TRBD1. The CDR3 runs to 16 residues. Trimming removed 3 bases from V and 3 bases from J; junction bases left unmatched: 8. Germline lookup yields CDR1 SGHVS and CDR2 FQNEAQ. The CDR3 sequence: CASSFGRDSINQPQHF. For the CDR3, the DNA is TGTGCCAGCAGCTTTGGTAGGGACAGCATCAATCAGCCCCAGCATTTT.

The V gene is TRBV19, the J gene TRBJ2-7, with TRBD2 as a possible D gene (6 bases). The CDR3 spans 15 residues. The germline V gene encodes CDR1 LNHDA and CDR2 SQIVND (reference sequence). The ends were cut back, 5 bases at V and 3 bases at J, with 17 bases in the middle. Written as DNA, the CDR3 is TGTGCCAGTAGTTCCCCCGGGACTGGAGACTACGAGCAGTACTTC. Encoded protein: CASSSPGTGDYEQYF.

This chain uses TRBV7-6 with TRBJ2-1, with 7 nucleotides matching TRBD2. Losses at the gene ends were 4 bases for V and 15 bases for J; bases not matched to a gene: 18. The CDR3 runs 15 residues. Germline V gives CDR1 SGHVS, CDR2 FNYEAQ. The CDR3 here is CASSSSPNYSGSMFF. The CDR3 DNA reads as TGTGCCAGCAGCTCTAGCCCTAACTATAGCGGGTCAATGTTCTTC.

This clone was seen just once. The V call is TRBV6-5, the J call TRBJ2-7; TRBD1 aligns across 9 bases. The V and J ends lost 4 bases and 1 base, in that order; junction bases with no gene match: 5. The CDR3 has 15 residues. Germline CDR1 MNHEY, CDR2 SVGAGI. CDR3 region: CASSSSGTGSYEQYF. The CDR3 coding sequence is TGTGCCAGCAGTTCCTCCGGGACAGGGTCCTACGAGCAGTACTTC.

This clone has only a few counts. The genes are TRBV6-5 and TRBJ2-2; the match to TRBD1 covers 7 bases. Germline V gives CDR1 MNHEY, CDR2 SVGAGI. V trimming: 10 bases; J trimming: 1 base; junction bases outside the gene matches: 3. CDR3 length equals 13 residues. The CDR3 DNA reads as TGTGCCACAAACAGGGGGAACACCGGGGAGCTGTTTTTT. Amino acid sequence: CATNRGNTGELFF.

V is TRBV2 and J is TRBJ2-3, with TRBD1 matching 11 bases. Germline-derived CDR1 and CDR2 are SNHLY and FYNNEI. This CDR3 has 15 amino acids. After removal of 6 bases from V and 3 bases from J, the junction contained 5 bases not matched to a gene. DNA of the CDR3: TGTGCCAGCAGGACCGGGACAGGGGGAACAGATACGCAGTATTTT. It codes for CASRTGTGGTDTQYF.

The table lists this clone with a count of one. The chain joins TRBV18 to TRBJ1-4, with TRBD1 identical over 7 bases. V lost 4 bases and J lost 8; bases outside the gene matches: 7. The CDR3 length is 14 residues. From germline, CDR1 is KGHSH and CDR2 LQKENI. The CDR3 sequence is CASSQTGPEEKLFF. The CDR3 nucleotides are TGTGCCAGCTCACAGACAGGGCCGGAGGAAAAACTGTTTTTT. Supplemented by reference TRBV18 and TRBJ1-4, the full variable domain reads NAGVMQNPRHLVRRRGQEARLRCSPMKGHSHVYWYRQLPEEGLKFMVYLQKENIIDESGMPKERFSAEFPKEGPSILRIQQVVRGDSAAYFCASSQTGPEEKLFFGSGTQLSVL.

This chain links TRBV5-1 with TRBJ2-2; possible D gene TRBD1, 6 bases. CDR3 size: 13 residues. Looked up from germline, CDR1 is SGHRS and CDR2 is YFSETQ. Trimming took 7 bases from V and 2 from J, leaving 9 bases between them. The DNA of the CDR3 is TGCGCCAGCCGACAGGTCAACACCGGGGAGCTGTTTTTT. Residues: CASRQVNTGELFF. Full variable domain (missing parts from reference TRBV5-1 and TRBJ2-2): KAGVTQTPRYLIKTRGQQVTLSCSPISGHRSVSWYQQTPGQGLQFLFEYFSETQRNKGNFPGRFSGRQFSNSRSEMNVSTLELGDSALYLCASRQVNTGELFFGEGSRLTVL.

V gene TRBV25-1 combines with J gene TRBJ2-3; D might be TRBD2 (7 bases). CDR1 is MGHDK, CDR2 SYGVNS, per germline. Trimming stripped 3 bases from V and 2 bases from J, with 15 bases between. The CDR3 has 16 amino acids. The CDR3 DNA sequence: TGTGCCAGCAGTGATATTAGGGGGGGGAACACAGATACGCAGTATTTT. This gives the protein CASSDIRGGNTDTQYF.

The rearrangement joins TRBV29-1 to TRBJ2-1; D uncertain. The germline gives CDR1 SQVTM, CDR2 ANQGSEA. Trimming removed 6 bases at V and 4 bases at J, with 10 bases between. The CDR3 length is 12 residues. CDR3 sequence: CSVTNTYNEQFF. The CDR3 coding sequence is TGCAGCGTCACCAATACTTACAATGAGCAGTTCTTC.